These 25 T cell receptor beta chains share one sample of origin, sequenced in a study of T cells in Graves' hyperthyroidism and ophthalmopathy. Using RNA transcripts as the source, TCR beta CDR3 regions were amplified. TCR CDR3 regions were first amplified by RT-PCR with HTBI primers. TCRdb passed the multiplex PCR reads through MiXCR, listing each CDR3 protein once. The repertoire includes about 840,000 distinct CDR3 sequences, 35% to 40% of them detected once, and 8.9% sits in the top ten. Sequencing used blood. The receptor set was obtained from a man between 18 and 35 years old with Graves' hyperthyroidism.

This clonotype was observed at least ten times. This chain uses TRBV24-1 with TRBJ1-5; 10 positions agree with TRBD1. Germline V gene data show CDR1 as KGHDR and CDR2 as SFDVKD. V shed 6 bases, J shed 5 bases, and the junction held 3 bases outside the gene matches. This CDR3 is built from 14 residues. The DNA of the CDR3 is TGTGCCACCAGTATTGGACAGGGGGATCAGCCCCAGCATTTT. Protein sequence: CATSIGQGDQPQHF.

This clonotype came up many times. The V and J genes are TRBV29-1 and TRBJ1-1; 7 positions agree with TRBD1. Looked up from germline, CDR1 is SQVTM and CDR2 is ANQGSEA. This CDR3 has 13 residues. The V segment lost 7 bases and the J segment 4 bases; nucleotides outside the gene matches: 9. The CDR3, as DNA: TGCAGCGCCCTGCGACAGGGCGCCACTGAAGCTTTCTTT. Translation: CSALRQGATEAFF.

This clonotype has a handful of counts. V and J are TRBV4-1 and TRBJ1-1, with no clear D. The length of the CDR3 is 14 residues. Trimming removed 0 bases at V and 3 bases at J, with 8 bases between. The germline gives CDR1 MGHRA, CDR2 YSYEKL. The CDR3 reads CASSQEGSDTEAFF. CDR3 DNA sequence: TGCGCCAGCAGCCAAGAAGGTTCGGACACTGAAGCTTTCTTT.

The rearrangement uses TRBV9 and TRBJ1-3, with 9 positions matching TRBD1. Trimming took 0 bases from V and 6 from J; bases not matched to a gene: 7. The germline gives CDR1 SGDLS, CDR2 YYNGEE. The length of the CDR3 is 16 residues. CDR3: CASSVAGGQGLNTIYF. The CDR3, as DNA: TGTGCCAGCAGCGTAGCGGGGGGACAGGGACTAAACACCATATATTTT.

This clonotype has just a few counts. V is TRBV4-1 and J is TRBJ2-5; D remains unclear. Germline values: CDR1 MGHRA, CDR2 YSYEKL. This CDR3 has 12 residues. Trimming left V 4 bases short and J 5 bases short, with 8 bases between. Written as DNA, the CDR3 is TGCGCCAGCAGCCGACCGAAGGAGACCCAGTACTTC. It is translated as CASSRPKETQYF.

This chain links TRBV20-1 with TRBJ1-5, with D possibly being TRBD1 (5 bases). The germline gives CDR1 DFQATT, CDR2 SNEGSKA (reference sequence). V was shortened by 4 bases and J by 2 bases, with 12 bases between the two germline ends. The CDR3 spans 14 residues. CDR3 sequence: CSANRGTGNQPQHF. The DNA for the CDR3 is TGCAGTGCTAACCGGGGGACCGGCAATCAGCCCCAGCATTTT.

In this sample, this clonotype turned up many times. The chain couples TRBV29-1 to TRBJ2-2, with TRBD1 matching 8 bases. The CDR3 extends over 15 amino acids. CDR1 is SQVTM, CDR2 ANQGSEA, per germline. Trimming at V came to 6 bases and at J to 4 bases, leaving 10 bases not matched to a gene. The CDR3: CSVRKGTGSTGELFF. Here the CDR3 DNA reads TGCAGCGTGAGGAAGGGGACAGGCAGCACCGGGGAGCTGTTTTTT.

The chain joins TRBV5-6 to TRBJ2-5, with 8 nucleotides matching TRBD1. After removal of 4 bases from V and 5 bases from J, the junction contained 10 bases not matched to a gene. Per germline, CDR1 SGHDT and CDR2 YYEEEE. The CDR3 runs to 15 residues. The CDR3 region has the DNA TGTGCCAGCAGCGTTAGAGGACAGGGCTTGGAGACCCAGTACTTC. Residues: CASSVRGQGLETQYF.

This clonotype was detected a few times. V usage is TRBV7-9 and J usage is TRBJ1-3, with no clear D. Deletions cut 1 base from V and 3 bases from J, with 10 bases between. Germline CDR1 and CDR2: SEHNR and FQNEAQ (reference sequence). CDR3 length: 15 amino acids. This CDR3 is CASSLGTGYGNTIYF. Written as DNA, the CDR3 is TGTGCCAGCAGCTTAGGAACGGGATATGGAAACACCATATATTTT.

This clonotype was counted only a few times. The CDR3 sequence is CASTSSNTGELFF. CDR3 nucleotides: TGTGCCAGCACTTCCAGCAACACCGGGGAGCTGTTTTTT. The chain uses TRBV6-5 and TRBJ2-2, with D unclear. The ends were cut back, 7 bases at V and 2 bases at J, with 8 bases in the middle. The CDR3 contains 13 residues. Germline values: CDR1 MNHEY, CDR2 SVGAGI.

This rearrangement joins TRBV12-5 to TRBJ1-2; the D gene is possibly TRBD1 (5 bases). The V end was cut by 2 bases, the J end by 3 bases, with 13 bases between. Germline CDR1 reads LGHNT; CDR2 reads FRNRAP. CDR3 size: 15 residues. The CDR3 is CASGLSPGSYYGYTF. CDR3 in DNA: TGTGCTAGTGGTTTGTCTCCAGGGTCTTACTATGGCTACACCTTC. Full variable domain (outside the CDR3, taken from reference TRBV12-5 and TRBJ1-2): DARVTQTPRHKVTEMGQEVTMRCQPILGHNTVFWYRQTMMQGLELLAYFRNRAPLDDSGMPKDRFSAEMPDATLATLKIQPSEPRDSAVYFCASGLSPGSYYGYTFGSGTRLTVV.

As concerns this clonotype: Given a much more abundant clone one base away, this may be a read error. The gene calls are TRBV20-1 and TRBJ1-5, with D unresolved. V lost 3 bases and J lost 2, with 14 bases in between. Germline V gene sequence: CDR1 DFQATT, CDR2 SNEGSKA (reference sequence). This CDR3 comprises 15 residues. CDR3 in DNA: TGCAGTGCTAGGGAAAACTCCGATGGCAATCAGCCCCAGCATTTT. Amino acid sequence: CSARENSDGNQPQHF.

V usage is TRBV7-8 and J usage is TRBJ2-7; 8 bases map to TRBD1. The CDR3 contains 15 residues. CDR1 and CDR2 (germline): SGHVS, FQNEAQ. J was trimmed by 2 bases and V by 2 bases; bases with no gene match: 5. The CDR3 coding sequence is TGTGCCAGCAGCTTACAGGGGACAGGCGCCTACGAGCAGTACTTC. Residues: CASSLQGTGAYEQYF. Drawing the rest from reference TRBV7-8 and TRBJ2-7, the complete variable domain is GAGVSQSPRYKVAKRGQDVALRCDPISGHVSLFWYQQALGQGPEFLTYFQNEAQLDKSGLPSDRFFAERPEGSVSTLKIQRTQQEDSAVYLCASSLQGTGAYEQYFGPGTRLTVT.

This clonotype came up once. The chain has TRBV25-1 and TRBJ1-1; D remains unclear. Trimming cost V 6 bases and J 5 bases, with 16 bases left between them. CDR1 and CDR2 from the germline V gene are MGHDK and SYGVNS. CDR3 length: 14 amino acids. CDR3 sequence: CASSPALWETEAFF. CDR3 DNA sequence: TGTGCCAGCAGCCCGGCCTTATGGGAGACTGAAGCTTTCTTT.

This clonotype was seen more than once but under ten times. J is TRBJ1-1 and V is TRBV7-9, with 10 bases lining up with TRBD1. Germline V CDR1 and CDR2: SEHNR, FQNEAQ (reference sequence). This CDR3 comprises 18 residues. Trimming removed 4 bases from V and 4 bases from J; junction bases left unmatched: 15. CDR3 protein: CASSSTGTGVGFGTEAFF. The CDR3 coding sequence is TGTGCCAGCAGCTCAACCGGGACAGGGGTCGGATTCGGCACTGAAGCTTTCTTT.

In the case of this clonotype: A read error is possible here, since a much larger clone lies one base away. The chain carries TRBV7-3 and TRBJ1-1, with D unresolved. CDR1 is SGHTA, CDR2 FQGTGA, per germline. The CDR3 consists of 13 residues. V lost 4 bases and J lost 6, with 12 bases in between. Here the CDR3 DNA reads TGTGCCAGCAGCTCAAATACAGCTGCTGAAGCTTTCTTT. Amino acids: CASSSNTAAEAFF.

The rearrangement links TRBV18 to TRBJ1-6, with D possibly matching TRBD1 (6 bases). Germline lookup yields CDR1 KGHSH and CDR2 LQKENI. The CDR3 consists of 14 residues. V shed 3 bases and J shed 8 bases, with 11 bases lying between them. Here the CDR3 DNA reads TGTGCCAGCTCACCCCCAGGGGCTGATTCACCCCTCCACTTT. This translates into CASSPPGADSPLHF.

At least ten counts were recorded for this clonotype. The chain combines TRBV4-3 with TRBJ2-7; unclear D gene. The CDR3 runs to 13 residues. The V gene's germline CDR1 is LGHNA and CDR2 YSLEER. V lost 0 bases and J lost 3, with 6 bases in between. This chain's CDR3 is CASSQDILYEQYF. In DNA, the CDR3 is TGCGCCAGCAGCCAAGACATACTCTACGAGCAGTACTTC.

This clonotype occurred a few times. The rearrangement links TRBV2 to TRBJ1-1; 9 bases are a match to TRBD1. J lost 7 bases, V lost 5 bases, and 14 bases had no gene match. Per the germline V gene, CDR1 is SNHLY and CDR2 is FYNNEI. The CDR3 has 16 amino acids. In DNA, the CDR3 is TGTGCCAGCAGTTTAAGTACAGGGGGCGGTCTGGGTGAAGCTTTCTTT. Amino acid sequence: CASSLSTGGGLGEAFF.

This clonotype was picked up many times. The rearrangement joins TRBV5-1 to TRBJ1-1; D gene uncertain. V was cut by 2 bases and J by 1 base, with 9 bases left in between. CDR1 SGHRS and CDR2 YFSETQ come from the germline V gene. The CDR3 sequence is 14 residues long. In nucleotides, the CDR3 is TGCGCCAGCAGCTTCGGCGGACGGAACACTGAAGCTTTCTTT. Translation gives CASSFGGRNTEAFF.

This clonotype was seen repeatedly, ten times or more. The rearrangement uses TRBV2 and TRBJ2-7; D not resolved. V lost 6 bases and J 6 bases, leaving 12 bases between the germline ends. CDR3 length: 12 amino acids. CDR1 and CDR2 from the germline V gene are SNHLY and FYNNEI. CDR3 residues: CASRGIGPEQYF. Here the CDR3 DNA reads TGTGCCAGCAGGGGGATCGGGCCCGAGCAGTACTTC.

This rearrangement joins TRBV2 to TRBJ2-7; D uncertain. Trimming left V 4 bases short and J 0 bases short, with 7 bases between. Germline V lookup: CDR1 SNHLY, CDR2 FYNNEI. The CDR3 runs 13 residues. In DNA, the CDR3 is TGTGCCAGCAGTGCCTGGAGCTCCTACGAGCAGTACTTC. Its protein product is CASSAWSSYEQYF.

This clonotype was observed at least ten times. V is TRBV7-6 and J is TRBJ1-1; D possibly corresponds to TRBD1 (5 bases). The germline V gene has CDR1 SGHVS and CDR2 FNYEAQ. Trimming stripped 5 bases from V and 3 bases from J, with 16 bases between. CDR3 length equals 15 residues. The DNA of the CDR3 is TGTGCCAGCAGCCTAGGCGGGCAGGGTTACACTGAAGCTTTCTTT. It translates to CASSLGGQGYTEAFF.

The chain joins TRBV2 to TRBJ1-6; TRBD1 aligns across 12 bases. Germline assignment: CDR1 SNHLY and CDR2 FYNNEI. The J segment lost 10 bases and the V segment lost 11 bases, leaving 12 bases of the junction unmatched. This CDR3 has 15 amino acids. The CDR3 DNA follows: TGTGCCGCCTCCGGGACAGGGGGCGTTGGCTCACCCCTCCACTTT. This translates into CAASGTGGVGSPLHF.

Comment on this clonotype: Compared with germline, one end of the junction differs, possibly owing to a read error. The J gene is TRBJ2-7, the V gene TRBV29-1, with TRBD2 matching over 10 bases. Germline V lookup: CDR1 SQVTM, CDR2 ANQGSEA. The CDR3 runs 15 residues. CDR3 DNA: TGCAGCGTTGAAAGCGGGAGGGCCGGAGGGAGCGAGCAGAACTTC. This gives the protein CSVESGRAGGSEQNF.